The clone carrying this T cell receptor (beta chain) was recorded a few times. This specimen comes from a study of blood T cells in healthy people across ages. Alongside a J-beta primer mix, a sample-barcoded 5' primer served in a second PCR lasting roughly 6 to 12 cycles. TCRdb re-called the 5' RACE reads with MiXCR, one entry per CDR3 protein. Of 1.5 million to 1.8 million distinct CDR3 sequences in the sample, 35% to 45% were seen once. The CDR3 loop spans 15 amino acids. Germline CDR1 and CDR2: SNHLY and FYNNEI. Trimming removed 2 bases from V and 2 bases from J, with 13 bases in between. The receptor was isolated from a woman between 18 and 29 years old in good health. V usage is TRBV2 and J usage is TRBJ2-7; D remains ambiguous. Sequencing input: blood. Here the CDR3 DNA reads TGTGCCAGCAGTGAATCCTTGCGGAGAACCTACGAGCAGTACTTC. Amino acid sequence: CASSESLRRTYEQYF.